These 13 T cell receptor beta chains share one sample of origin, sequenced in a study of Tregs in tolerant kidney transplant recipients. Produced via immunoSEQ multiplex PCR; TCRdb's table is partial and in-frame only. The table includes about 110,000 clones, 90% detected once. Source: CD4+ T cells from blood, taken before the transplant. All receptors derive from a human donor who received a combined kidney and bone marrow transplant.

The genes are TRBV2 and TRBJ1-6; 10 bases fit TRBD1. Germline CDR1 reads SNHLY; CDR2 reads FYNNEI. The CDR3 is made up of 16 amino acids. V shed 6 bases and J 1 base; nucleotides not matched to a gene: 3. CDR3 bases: TGTGCCAGCAGCCGGGACAGGGGATCCTATAATTCACCCCTCCACTTT. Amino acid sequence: CASSRDRGSYNSPLHF.

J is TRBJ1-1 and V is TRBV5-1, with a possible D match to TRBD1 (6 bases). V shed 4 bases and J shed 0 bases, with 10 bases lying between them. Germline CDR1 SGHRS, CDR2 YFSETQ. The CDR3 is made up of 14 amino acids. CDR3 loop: CASSKGQLNTEAFF. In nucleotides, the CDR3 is TGCGCCAGCAGCAAAGGACAGCTGAACACTGAAGCTTTCTTT.

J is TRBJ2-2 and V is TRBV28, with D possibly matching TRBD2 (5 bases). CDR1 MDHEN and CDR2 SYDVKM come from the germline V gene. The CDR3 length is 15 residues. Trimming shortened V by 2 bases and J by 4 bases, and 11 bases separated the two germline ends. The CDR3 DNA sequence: TGTGCCAGCAGTTTAGCGGGCCTAGGCACCGGGGAGCTGTTTTTT. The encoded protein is CASSLAGLGTGELFF.

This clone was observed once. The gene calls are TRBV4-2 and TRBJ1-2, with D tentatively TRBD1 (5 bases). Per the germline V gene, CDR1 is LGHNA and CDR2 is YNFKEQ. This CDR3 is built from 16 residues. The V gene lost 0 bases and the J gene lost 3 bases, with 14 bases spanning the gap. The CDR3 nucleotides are TGTGCCAGCAGCCAAGATGATGGGGGGAGCGACTATGGCTACACCTTC. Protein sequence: CASSQDDGGSDYGYTF.

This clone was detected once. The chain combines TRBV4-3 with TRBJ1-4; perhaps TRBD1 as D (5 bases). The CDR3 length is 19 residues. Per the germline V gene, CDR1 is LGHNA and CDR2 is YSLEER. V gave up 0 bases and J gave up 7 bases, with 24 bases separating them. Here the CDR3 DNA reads TGCGCCAGCAGCCAAGATGTTACGTTTTCGGGACGGCGGGGTGAAAAACTGTTTTTT. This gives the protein CASSQDVTFSGRRGEKLFF.

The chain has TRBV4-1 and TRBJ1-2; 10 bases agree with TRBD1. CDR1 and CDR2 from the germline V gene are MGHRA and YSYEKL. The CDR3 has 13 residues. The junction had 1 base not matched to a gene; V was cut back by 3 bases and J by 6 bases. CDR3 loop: CASSHGTGDGYTF. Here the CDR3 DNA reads TGCGCCAGCAGCCACGGGACAGGGGATGGCTACACCTTC.

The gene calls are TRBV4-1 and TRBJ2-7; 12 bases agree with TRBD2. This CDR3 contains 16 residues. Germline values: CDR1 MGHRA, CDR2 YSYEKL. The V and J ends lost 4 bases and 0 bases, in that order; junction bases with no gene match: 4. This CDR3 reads CASSPGLAGFSYEQYF. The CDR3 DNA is TGCGCCAGCAGCCCCGGACTAGCGGGATTCTCCTACGAGCAGTACTTC.

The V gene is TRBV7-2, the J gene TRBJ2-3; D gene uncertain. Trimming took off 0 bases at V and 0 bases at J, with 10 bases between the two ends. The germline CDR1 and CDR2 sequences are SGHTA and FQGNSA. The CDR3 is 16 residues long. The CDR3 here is CASSLAPHTSTDTQYF. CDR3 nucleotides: TGTGCCAGCAGCTTAGCGCCCCATACTAGCACAGATACGCAGTATTTT.

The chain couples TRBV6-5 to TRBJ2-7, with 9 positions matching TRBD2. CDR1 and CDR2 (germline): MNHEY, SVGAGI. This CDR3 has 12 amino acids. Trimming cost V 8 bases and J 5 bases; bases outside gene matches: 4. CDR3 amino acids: CASGRTSDEQYF. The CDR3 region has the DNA TGTGCCAGCGGGAGGACTAGCGACGAGCAGTACTTC.

This CDR3 reads CASSLDRGGPNTGELFF. DNA of the CDR3: TGTGCCAGCAGCTTGGATCGCGGGGGGCCAAACACCGGGGAGCTGTTTTTT. The rearrangement joins TRBV7-9 to TRBJ2-2, with 8 bases fitting TRBD2. The CDR3 consists of 17 residues. Trimming removed 3 bases from V and 2 bases from J; junction bases left unmatched: 8. Germline-derived CDR1 and CDR2 are SEHNR and FQNEAQ (reference sequence).

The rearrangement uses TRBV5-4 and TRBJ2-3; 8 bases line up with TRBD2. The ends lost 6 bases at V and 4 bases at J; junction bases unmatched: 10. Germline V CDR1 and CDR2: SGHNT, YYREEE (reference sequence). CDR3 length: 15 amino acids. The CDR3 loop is CASNPREGFPDTQYF. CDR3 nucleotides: TGTGCCAGCAACCCCCGGGAGGGCTTCCCAGATACGCAGTATTTT.

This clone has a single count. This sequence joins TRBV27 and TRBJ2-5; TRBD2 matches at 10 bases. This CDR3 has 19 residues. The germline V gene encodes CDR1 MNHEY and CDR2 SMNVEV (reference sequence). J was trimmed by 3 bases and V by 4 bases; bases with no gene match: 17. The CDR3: CASSSSSLSGRASEETQYF. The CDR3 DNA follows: TGTGCCAGCAGTTCCTCCTCCTTGAGCGGGAGGGCCTCGGAAGAGACCCAGTACTTC.

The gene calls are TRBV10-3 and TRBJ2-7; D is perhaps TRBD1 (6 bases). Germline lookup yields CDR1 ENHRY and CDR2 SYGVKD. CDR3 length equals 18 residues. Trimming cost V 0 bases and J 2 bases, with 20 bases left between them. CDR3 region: CAISESPLPTGQPYEQYF. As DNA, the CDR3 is TGTGCCATCAGTGAGTCGCCCCTCCCGACCGGACAGCCCTACGAGCAGTACTTC.